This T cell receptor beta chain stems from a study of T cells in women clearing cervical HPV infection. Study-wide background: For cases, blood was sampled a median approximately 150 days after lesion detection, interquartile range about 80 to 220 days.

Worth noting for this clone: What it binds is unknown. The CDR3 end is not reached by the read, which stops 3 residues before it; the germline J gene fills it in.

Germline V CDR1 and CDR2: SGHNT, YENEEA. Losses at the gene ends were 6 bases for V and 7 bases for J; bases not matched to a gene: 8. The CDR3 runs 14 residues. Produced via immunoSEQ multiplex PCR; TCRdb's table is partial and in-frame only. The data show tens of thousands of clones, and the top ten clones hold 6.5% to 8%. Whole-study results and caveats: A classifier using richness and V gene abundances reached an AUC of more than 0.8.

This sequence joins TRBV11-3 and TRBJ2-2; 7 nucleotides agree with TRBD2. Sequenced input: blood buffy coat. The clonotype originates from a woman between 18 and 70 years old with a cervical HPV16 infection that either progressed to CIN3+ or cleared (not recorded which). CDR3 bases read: TGTGCCAGCAGTCAAAGCGGGGTCATCGGGGAG. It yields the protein CASSQSGVIGE. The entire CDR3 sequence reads CASSQSGVIGELFF.